This entry lists 20 T cell receptor beta chains sequenced from one sample in a study of T cell responses to AZD1222 COVID-19 vaccine. This table comes from immunoSEQ multiplex PCR, and its TCRdb copy is limited to in-frame clones, with some not included. The data show 99,000 or so clones, 70% to 90% seen once. The sequencing here drew on peripheral blood, taken on day 0 of AZD1222 vaccination. The receptors shown here come from an adult in good health.

The chain uses TRBV5-4 and TRBJ1-2; 8 nucleotides line up with TRBD1. The CDR3 has 15 amino acids. V was clipped by 1 base and J by 8 bases; unmatched bases: 10. Germline V gives CDR1 SGHNT, CDR2 YYREEE (reference sequence). This CDR3 reads CASSLQGARAKGYTF. DNA for the CDR3: TGTGCCAGCAGCTTGCAGGGGGCGCGGGCTAAAGGCTACACCTTC.

The chain joins TRBV3-1 (or the pseudogene TRBV3-2) to TRBJ1-2; no firm D call. V dropped 3 bases and J dropped 4 bases, with 12 bases sitting between them. Germline loops: CDR1 LGHDT, CDR2 YNNKEL (reference sequence). The CDR3 extends over 14 amino acids. CDR3 region: CASSQSASSYGYTF. The CDR3 nucleotides are TGTGCCAGCAGCCAGTCTGCTTCGAGCTATGGCTACACCTTC.

The genes are TRBV20-1 and TRBJ1-1, with D tentatively TRBD1 (6 bases). The germline V gene has CDR1 DFQATT and CDR2 SNEGSKA (reference sequence). Between the trimmed V and J ends, which lost 3 bases and 5 bases, there was a span of 13 bases. This CDR3 is built from 13 residues. CDR3 in amino acids: CSASVPGTTEAFF. The CDR3 nucleotides are TGCAGTGCTAGTGTCCCAGGGACAACTGAAGCTTTCTTT.

CDR3 in DNA: TGTGCCAGCAGTTACTCCATAGACAGGGGCAATCAGCCCCAGCATTTT. Encoded protein: CASSYSIDRGNQPQHF. The V gene is TRBV6-2 or TRBV6-3, the J gene TRBJ1-5; 7 bases agree with TRBD1. V lost 0 bases and J lost 2; bases outside the gene matches: 4. Germline loops: CDR1 MNHEY, CDR2 SVGEGT. This CDR3 comprises 16 residues.

This clone was detected once. This sequence joins TRBV6-1 and TRBJ2-3; no clear D. In germline, CDR1 is MNHNS, CDR2 SASEGT. Trimming stripped 9 bases from V and 3 bases from J, with 4 bases between. The CDR3 length is 10 residues. The DNA of the CDR3 is TGTGCCAGTGGTACAGATACGCAGTATTTT. Encoded protein: CASGTDTQYF.

This rearrangement joins TRBV30 to TRBJ1-2; D is uncertain. The CDR3 is 13 residues long. V lost 0 bases to trimming and J lost 6 bases, with 11 bases between them. From germline, CDR1 is GTSNPN and CDR2 SVGIG (reference sequence). CDR3 bases: TGTGCCTGGAGTGTATCCCAGGTGGATGGCTACACCTTC. Encoded protein: CAWSVSQVDGYTF.

A single count supports this clone. V and J are TRBV12-3 or TRBV12-4 and TRBJ2-7, with 7 bases lining up with TRBD1. The V and J ends lost 10 bases and 4 bases, in that order; junction bases with no gene match: 4. This CDR3 contains 11 residues. In nucleotides, the CDR3 is TGTGCCATTTCAGGGGGATACGAGCAGTACTTC. Its protein product is CAISGGYEQYF.

A remark on this clone: Relative to the germline gene, one junction end is altered; a read error may explain this. The chain recombines TRBV14 with TRBJ1-1; no firm D call. The CDR3 is 13 amino acids. Germline CDR1 is SGHDN and CDR2 is FVKESK. The CDR3 DNA follows: TGTGCCAGCAGCGTCAAGGTGAACACTGAAGCCTTCTTT. As protein: CASSVKVNTEAFF.

This chain joins TRBV4-1 and TRBJ1-1; D is unresolved. The ends were cut back, 6 bases at V and 1 base at J, with 6 bases in the middle. This CDR3 region has 12 residues. Germline V gene sequence: CDR1 MGHRA, CDR2 YSYEKL. CDR3 DNA sequence: TGCGCCAGCAGAGGCAGGAACACTGAAGCTTTCTTT. Translation gives CASRGRNTEAFF.

This chain uses TRBV5-6 with TRBJ1-1, with D unresolved. The germline V gene has CDR1 SGHDT and CDR2 YYEEEE. V was cut by 0 bases and J by 2 bases, with 5 bases left in between. The CDR3 spans 13 residues. As DNA, the CDR3 is TGTGCCAGCAGCTTGGCGGAAAACACTGAAGCTTTCTTT. Translating it yields CASSLAENTEAFF.

The chain is built from TRBV12-3 or TRBV12-4 and TRBJ2-7; perhaps D is TRBD1 or TRBD2 (5 bases each). V was clipped by 8 bases and J by 2 bases, with 13 bases between them. The CDR3 consists of 13 residues. CDR3 bases: TGTGCCAGCCTCCGGGACGGCGCCTACGAGCAGTACTTC. Protein product: CASLRDGAYEQYF.

The chain is built from TRBV11-3 and TRBJ2-1; the D is unclear. Trimming stripped 3 bases from V and 9 bases from J, with 9 bases between. The CDR3 totals 12 residues. CDR1 is SGHNT and CDR2 is YENEEA in the germline V gene. For the CDR3, the DNA is TGTGCCAGCAGCTTGAGTTCGACTGAGCAGTTCTTC. Its protein product is CASSLSSTEQFF.

The genes are TRBV4-3 and TRBJ2-1; 16 bases line up with TRBD2. V gave up 3 bases and J gave up 8 bases; unmatched junction bases: 10. The CDR3 covers 18 residues. The germline CDR1 and CDR2 sequences are LGHNA and YSLEER. CDR3 in DNA: TGCGCCAGCAGCCATTATACCGGGACTAGCGGGGGGGAGTATGAGCAGTTCTTC. Residues: CASSHYTGTSGGEYEQFF.

This rearrangement joins TRBV3-1 (or the pseudogene TRBV3-2) to TRBJ1-2, with 8 bases identical to TRBD1. The CDR3 is 15 amino acids. With 7 bases clipped from V and 2 bases from J, the junction kept 9 bases outside the gene matches. In germline, CDR1 is LGHDT, CDR2 YNNKEL (reference sequence). CDR3 region: CASTYRGRENYGYTF. CDR3 bases: TGTGCCAGCACCTACAGGGGGAGGGAAAACTATGGCTACACCTTC.

The genes are TRBV12-3 or TRBV12-4 and TRBJ1-2; D ambiguous. V lost 2 bases, J lost 3 bases, and 7 bases lay in between. The CDR3 runs 13 residues. The CDR3 here is CASSLNGYYGYTF. CDR3 nucleotides: TGTGCCAGCAGTTTAAACGGATACTATGGCTACACCTTC.

The chain couples TRBV6-2 or TRBV6-3 to TRBJ2-5; 10 bases line up with TRBD1. This CDR3 is 15 amino acids long. CDR1 and CDR2 (germline): MNHEY, SVGEGT. The V and J ends lost 4 bases and 1 base, in that order; junction bases with no gene match: 3. CDR3 in amino acids: CASSSGQGVQETQYF. CDR3 nucleotides: TGTGCCAGCAGTTCCGGACAGGGGGTCCAAGAGACCCAGTACTTC.

The chain employs TRBV15 and TRBJ1-6; D not certain. The germline V and J ends were trimmed by 5 bases and 4 bases, with 9 bases remaining between them. The CDR3 has 14 amino acids. In germline, CDR1 is LNHNV, CDR2 YYDKDF (reference sequence). CDR3 in amino acids: CATSASVYNSPLHF. The CDR3 nucleotides are TGTGCCACCAGCGCATCAGTATATAATTCACCCCTCCACTTT. The whole variable domain, filled in from reference TRBV15 and TRBJ1-6, reads DAMVIQNPRYQVTQFGKPVTLSCSQTLNHNVMYWYQQKSSQAPKLLFHYYDKDFNNEADTPDNFQSRRPNTSFCFLDIRSPGLGDTAMYLCATSASVYNSPLHFGNGTRLTVT.

The chain employs TRBV18 and TRBJ1-2, with D maybe TRBD1 (6 bases). The V gene's germline CDR1 is KGHSH and CDR2 LQKENI. The V end was cut by 2 bases, the J end by 4 bases, with 14 bases between. CDR3 length equals 15 residues. This chain's CDR3 is CASSPKAGAGYGYTF. As DNA, the CDR3 is TGTGCCAGCTCACCAAAGGCAGGGGCCGGCTATGGCTACACCTTC.

The CDR3: CASSLALKGDSPLHF. Written as DNA, the CDR3 is TGCGCCAGCAGCTTGGCCTTAAAGGGCGATTCACCCCTCCACTTT. This chain uses TRBV5-1 with TRBJ1-6; no clear D gene. The germline CDR1 and CDR2 sequences are SGHRS and YFSETQ. Between the trimmed V and J ends, which lost 0 bases and 8 bases, there was a span of 12 bases. This CDR3 contains 15 residues.

This clone was seen a handful of times. One junction end does not reproduce the germline sequence, and a read error may be involved. The chain combines TRBV5-1 with TRBJ1-5, with D maybe TRBD1 (5 bases). The CDR3 sequence is 14 residues long. Looked up from germline, CDR1 is SGHRS and CDR2 is YFSETQ. The chain's CDR3 is CASSLDSIGQPQHF. The DNA for the CDR3 is TGTGCCAGCAGTCTAGACAGTATCGGGCAGCCCCAGCATTTT.